The 30 T cell receptor beta chains reported below all come from one sample, sequenced in a study of blood T cell repertoires in COVID-19. This table comes from immunoSEQ multiplex PCR, and its TCRdb copy is limited to in-frame clones, with some not included. The sample carries about 480,000 clones, approximately 87% recorded once. The sequenced sample consisted of PBMCs or T cells enriched from blood (not recorded which). All receptors come from a woman between 40 and 55 years old who had recovered from COVID-19.

The genes are TRBV11-3 and TRBJ2-1, with 9 bases identical to TRBD2. V was clipped by 1 base and J by 10 bases; unmatched bases: 11. Per germline, CDR1 SGHNT and CDR2 YENEEA. CDR3 length: 16 amino acids. CDR3 region: CASSLGIAGVGGEQFF. The CDR3 DNA reads as TGTGCCAGCAGCTTAGGAATAGCGGGAGTAGGCGGGGAGCAGTTCTTC. The full variable domain, rest sourced from reference TRBV11-3 and TRBJ2-1, is EAGVVQSPRYKIIEKKQPVAFWCNPISGHNTLYWYLQNLGQGPELLIRYENEEAVDDSQLPKDRFSAERLKGVDSTLKIQPAELGDSAVYLCASSLGIAGVGGEQFFGPGTRLTVL.

The V and J genes are TRBV18 and TRBJ1-1; D unclear. Germline V CDR1 and CDR2: KGHSH, LQKENI. V was cut by 3 bases and J by 1 base, with 9 bases left in between. This CDR3 has 14 residues. CDR3 amino acids: CASSPNGENTEAFF. The CDR3, as DNA: TGTGCCAGCTCACCCAACGGTGAGAACACTGAAGCTTTCTTT.

V usage is TRBV5-6 and J usage is TRBJ2-7; D uncertain. The CDR3 is 11 residues long. The V end was cut by 4 bases, the J end by 1 base, with 3 bases between. Germline CDR1 is SGHDT and CDR2 is YYEEEE. DNA for the CDR3: TGTGCCAGCAGCCATTCCTACGAGCAGTACTTC. This encodes CASSHSYEQYF.

The chain links TRBV30 to TRBJ1-5; D gene uncertain. Germline V gene lookup returns CDR1 GTSNPN and CDR2 SVGIG (reference sequence). This CDR3 is 14 amino acids long. Trimming pared 0 bases from V and 2 bases from J, leaving 8 bases between. Here the CDR3 DNA reads TGTGCCTGGAGTGTACTAGACGGCAATCAGCCCCAGCATTTT. The encoded protein is CAWSVLDGNQPQHF.

This chain connects TRBV7-6 to TRBJ2-1, with TRBD2 matching 9 bases. The V gene end was trimmed by 1 base and the J gene end by 6 bases; junction bases not matched to a gene: 1. This CDR3 contains 14 residues. CDR1 is SGHVS, CDR2 FNYEAQ, per germline. The CDR3 loop reads CASSLGGRGNEQFF. The CDR3 DNA reads TGTGCCAGCAGCTTAGGCGGGAGGGGCAATGAGCAGTTCTTC.

This sequence joins TRBV12-3 or TRBV12-4 and TRBJ2-1; D is unresolved. Trimming removed 2 bases from V and 11 bases from J, with 10 bases in between. CDR3 length: 12 amino acids. CDR3 nucleotides: TGTGCCAGCAGTTTATGGGCAGGCAAGCAGTTCTTC. Its translation is CASSLWAGKQFF.

This sequence joins TRBV18 and TRBJ1-5; D is unclear. CDR1 and CDR2 from the germline V gene are KGHSH and LQKENI. Trimming took 5 bases from V and 1 from J, leaving 9 bases between them. The CDR3 has 14 residues. DNA of the CDR3: TGTGCCAGCTCATCGTCGTCCAGCAATCAGCCCCAGCATTTT. It encodes CASSSSSSNQPQHF.

The chain's CDR3 is CASSYSGTNTGELFF. CDR3 sequence (DNA): TGTGCCAGCAGTTATAGCGGGACGAACACCGGGGAGCTGTTTTTT. The genes are TRBV7-6 and TRBJ2-2, with TRBD2 matching 8 bases. J was trimmed by 0 bases and V by 6 bases; bases with no gene match: 3. The CDR3 has 15 residues. CDR1 is SGHVS and CDR2 is FNYEAQ in the germline V gene.

V and J are TRBV24-1 and TRBJ2-3, with a tentative D call TRBD2 (5 bases). Trimming left V 1 base short and J 8 bases short, with 12 bases between. Germline CDR1 and CDR2: KGHDR and SFDVKD. The length of the CDR3 is 14 residues. In nucleotides, the CDR3 is TGTGCCACCAGTGATTTTTCGGGGTTGGGTACGCAGTATTTT. Protein sequence: CATSDFSGLGTQYF.

The V gene is TRBV11-2, the J gene TRBJ2-1; TRBD2 matches at 9 bases. The CDR3 is 15 residues long. Trimming at V came to 0 bases and at J to 12 bases, leaving 9 bases not matched to a gene. From germline, CDR1 is SGHAT and CDR2 FQNNGV. CDR3 in amino acids: CASSLDPGLASGQFF. Here the CDR3 DNA reads TGTGCCAGCAGCTTAGATCCCGGACTAGCGAGTGGGCAGTTCTTC.

V and J are TRBV24-1 and TRBJ2-7, with no clear D. The V and J ends lost 8 bases and 4 bases respectively, with 14 bases between them. The CDR3 covers 13 residues. Germline V gives CDR1 KGHDR, CDR2 SFDVKD. CDR3 coding DNA: TGTGCCACCACCAGATGGCAGACTTACGAGCAGTACTTC. Translation gives CATTRWQTYEQYF.

The chain has TRBV2 and TRBJ1-3; TRBD1 might be the D (5 bases). CDR3 length equals 13 residues. The ends were cut back, 6 bases at V and 0 bases at J, with 6 bases in the middle. Germline CDR1 is SNHLY and CDR2 is FYNNEI. CDR3 amino acids: CASRGDSGNTIYF. CDR3 in DNA: TGTGCCAGCAGAGGGGACTCTGGAAACACCATATATTTT.

The V call is TRBV28, the J call TRBJ1-2; no definite D call. Germline V gives CDR1 MDHEN, CDR2 SYDVKM. V lost 3 bases to trimming and J lost 8 bases, with 13 bases between them. The length of the CDR3 is 13 residues. The CDR3 DNA reads TGTGCCAGCAGTTTCGTTTCCTTGAGGGGCTACACCTTC. Its protein is CASSFVSLRGYTF.

This chain joins TRBV15 and TRBJ2-3, with D possibly being TRBD1 (5 bases). Germline V gene data show CDR1 as LNHNV and CDR2 as YYDKDF (reference sequence). CDR3 size: 13 residues. Trimming took 8 bases from V and 4 from J, leaving 13 bases between them. The CDR3 spells CATGARDADTQYF. DNA for the CDR3: TGTGCCACCGGGGCCCGAGACGCAGATACGCAGTATTTT.

This chain connects TRBV3-1 (or the pseudogene TRBV3-2) to TRBJ1-1; D is uncertain. Per the germline V gene, CDR1 is LGHDT and CDR2 is YNNKEL (reference sequence). The V gene lost 4 bases and the J gene lost 11 bases, with 17 bases spanning the gap. The CDR3 consists of 13 residues. CDR3 loop: CASSLYSPMNAFF. The CDR3 DNA is TGTGCCAGCAGCCTCTACTCGCCGATGAACGCTTTCTTT.

This clone was seen once. The chain is built from TRBV12-5 and TRBJ1-5, with a weak D call TRBD1 (5 bases). Between the trimmed V and J ends, which lost 3 bases and 0 bases, there was a span of 9 bases. From germline, CDR1 is LGHNT and CDR2 FRNRAP. The CDR3 is 15 residues long. This CDR3 is CASGFGGDSNQPQHF. The CDR3 DNA sequence: TGTGCTAGTGGTTTTGGAGGGGATAGCAATCAGCCCCAGCATTTT.

The chain couples TRBV6-2 or TRBV6-3 to TRBJ2-7; 8 nucleotides line up with TRBD1. V gave up 5 bases and J gave up 4 bases; unmatched junction bases: 4. Germline CDR1 and CDR2: MNHEY and SVGEGT. The CDR3 sequence is 13 residues long. As DNA, the CDR3 is TGTGCCAGCAGTCGACAGGGGCGGTACGAGCAGTACTTC. Encoded protein: CASSRQGRYEQYF.

The chain combines TRBV10-1 with TRBJ2-1, with 8 bases aligning to TRBD2. Germline trimming cut 0 bases from V and 6 bases from J; bases unmatched to any gene: 7. CDR3 size: 16 residues. Germline V lookup: CDR1 WNHNN, CDR2 SYGVQD (reference sequence). This CDR3 is CASSESGAGESNEQFF. DNA of the CDR3: TGCGCCAGCAGTGAGTCAGGAGCGGGAGAGAGCAATGAGCAGTTCTTC.

This chain connects TRBV4-3 to TRBJ2-1; the match to TRBD2 covers 16 bases. The CDR3 is made up of 17 amino acids. Germline assignment: CDR1 LGHNA and CDR2 YSLEER. J gave up 4 bases and V 4 bases, and 4 bases lay outside the gene matches. The CDR3 nucleotides are TGCGCCAGCAGCCCGAGGGGACTAGCGGGAGGGTACAATGAGCAGTTCTTC. This gives the protein CASSPRGLAGGYNEQFF.

This clone was found once. The V and J genes are TRBV7-8 and TRBJ2-2; the D is unclear. Germline CDR1 reads SGHVS; CDR2 reads FQNEAQ. This CDR3 has 12 residues. The V end lost 7 bases, the J end lost 8 bases, and 11 bases lay between the germline ends. The CDR3 sequence: CASIVRAGELFF. In nucleotides, the CDR3 is TGTGCCAGCATCGTCCGCGCTGGGGAGCTGTTTTTT.

The rearrangement links TRBV9 to TRBJ1-5; no firm D call. This CDR3 has 13 residues. Germline CDR1 SGDLS, CDR2 YYNGEE. V was shortened by 2 bases and J by 4 bases, with 7 bases between the two germline ends. Here the CDR3 DNA reads TGTGCCAGCAGCGTTGCGCCAAATCAGCCCCAGCATTTT. Its translation: CASSVAPNQPQHF.

This chain joins TRBV18 and TRBJ2-1; the D gene is possibly TRBD2 (5 bases). The ends were cut back, 4 bases at V and 2 bases at J, with 12 bases in the middle. Germline V lookup: CDR1 KGHSH, CDR2 LQKENI. This CDR3 has 15 residues. The CDR3 region is CASSLTEGAYNEQFF. In nucleotides, the CDR3 is TGTGCCAGCTCACTCACAGAGGGTGCCTACAATGAGCAGTTCTTC.

The chain has TRBV10-1 and TRBJ1-1; D unresolved. Germline CDR1 reads WNHNN; CDR2 reads SYGVQD (reference sequence). This CDR3 spans 14 amino acids. V was clipped by 2 bases and J by 4 bases, with 11 bases between them. The CDR3 coding sequence is TGCGCCAGCAGTGAGAGCCGTTTGCTCACTGAAGCTTTCTTT. Amino acids: CASSESRLLTEAFF.

This sequence joins TRBV6-5 and TRBJ2-5; 8 nucleotides align to TRBD2. This CDR3 has 15 amino acids. Germline values: CDR1 MNHEY, CDR2 SVGAGI. Losses at the gene ends were 2 bases for V and 2 bases for J; bases not matched to a gene: 4. CDR3 DNA sequence: TGTGCCAGCAGTTACATTAGCGGGACTCAAGAGACCCAGTACTTC. Protein product: CASSYISGTQETQYF.

This chain joins TRBV6-5 and TRBJ2-5, with TRBD2 as a possible D gene (6 bases). Germline CDR1 is MNHEY and CDR2 is SVGAGI. The CDR3 covers 13 residues. V was trimmed by 6 bases and J by 5 bases, leaving 13 bases between them. The CDR3 reads CASSRELAETQYF. CDR3 nucleotide sequence: TGTGCCAGCAGCAGAGAACTAGCTGAGACCCAGTACTTC.

V usage is TRBV15 and J usage is TRBJ1-2, with TRBD1 matching over 7 bases. The CDR3 consists of 15 residues. The junction had 4 bases not matched to a gene; V was cut back by 0 bases and J by 3 bases. Germline values: CDR1 LNHNV, CDR2 YYDKDF (reference sequence). This CDR3 reads CATSRESQGDYGYTF. The CDR3 nucleotides are TGTGCCACCAGCAGAGAGAGTCAGGGGGACTATGGCTACACCTTC. Filled out from reference TRBV15 and TRBJ1-2, the complete variable domain reads DAMVIQNPRYQVTQFGKPVTLSCSQTLNHNVMYWYQQKSSQAPKLLFHYYDKDFNNEADTPDNFQSRRPNTSFCFLDIRSPGLGDTAMYLCATSRESQGDYGYTFGSGTRLTVV.

The chain couples TRBV5-6 to TRBJ1-2, with D possibly being TRBD1 (5 bases). V lost 0 bases and J lost 8, with 14 bases in between. The germline V gene encodes CDR1 SGHDT and CDR2 YYEEEE. This CDR3 is built from 14 residues. The CDR3 nucleotides read TGTGCCAGCAGCTTGGACGCAGGGTCGGTGGGCTACACCTTC. This gives the protein CASSLDAGSVGYTF.

The chain carries TRBV7-2 and TRBJ2-7; 13 bases align to TRBD2. Germline V lookup: CDR1 SGHTA, CDR2 FQGNSA. Trimming took 5 bases from V and 4 from J; bases not matched to a gene: 5. This CDR3 is built from 15 residues. Written as DNA, the CDR3 is TGTGCCAGCAGCACGCGACTAGCGGGAGGTTACGAGCAGTACTTC. Translation gives CASSTRLAGGYEQYF. The full variable domain, with the rest looked up from reference TRBV7-2 and TRBJ2-7, is GAGVSQSPSNKVTEKGKDVELRCDPISGHTALYWYRQSLGQGLEFLIYFQGNSAPDKSGLPSDRFSAERTGGSVSTLTIQRTQQEDSAVYLCASSTRLAGGYEQYFGPGTRLTVT.

The rearrangement uses TRBV6-5 and TRBJ2-1, with D maybe TRBD2 (6 bases). Trimming left V 3 bases short and J 3 bases short, with 9 bases between. Germline V CDR1 and CDR2: MNHEY, SVGAGI. This CDR3 has 14 amino acids. CDR3: CASSYTSSYNEQFF. Written as DNA, the CDR3 is TGTGCCAGCAGTTATACTAGCAGCTACAATGAGCAGTTCTTC.

Only one count was recorded for this clone. The chain links TRBV18 to TRBJ1-6; tentatively, D is TRBD1 (5 bases). This CDR3 comprises 16 residues. CDR1 is KGHSH and CDR2 is LQKENI in the germline V gene. The ends were cut back, 6 bases at V and 7 bases at J, with 19 bases in the middle. The CDR3 sequence is CASSSSVGTVNSPLHF. The CDR3 DNA is TGTGCCAGCTCGTCTTCGGTAGGGACTGTAAATTCACCCCTCCACTTT. The full variable domain, completed using reference TRBV18 and TRBJ1-6, is NAGVMQNPRHLVRRRGQEARLRCSPMKGHSHVYWYRQLPEEGLKFMVYLQKENIIDESGMPKERFSAEFPKEGPSILRIQQVVRGDSAAYFCASSSSVGTVNSPLHFGNGTRLTVT.